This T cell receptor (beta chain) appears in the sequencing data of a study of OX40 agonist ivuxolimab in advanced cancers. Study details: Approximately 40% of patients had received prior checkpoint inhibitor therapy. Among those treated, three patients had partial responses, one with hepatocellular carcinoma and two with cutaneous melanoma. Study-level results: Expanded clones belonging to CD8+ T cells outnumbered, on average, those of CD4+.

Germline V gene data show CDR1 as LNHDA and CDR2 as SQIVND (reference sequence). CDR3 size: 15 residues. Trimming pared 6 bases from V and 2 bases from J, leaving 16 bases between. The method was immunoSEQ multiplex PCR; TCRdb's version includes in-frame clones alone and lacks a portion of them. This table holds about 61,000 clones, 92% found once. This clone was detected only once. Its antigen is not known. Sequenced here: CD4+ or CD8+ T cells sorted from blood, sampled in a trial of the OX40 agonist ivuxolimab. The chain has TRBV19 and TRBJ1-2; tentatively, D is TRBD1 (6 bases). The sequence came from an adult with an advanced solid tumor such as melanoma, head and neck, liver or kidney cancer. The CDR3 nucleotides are TGTGCCAGTAGATCCCCCGGGACACACAACTATGGCTACACCTTC. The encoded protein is CASRSPGTHNYGYTF. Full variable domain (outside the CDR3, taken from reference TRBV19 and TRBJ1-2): DGGITQSPKYLFRKEGQNVTLSCEQNLNHDAMYWYRQDPGQGLRLIYYSQIVNDFQKGDIAEGYSVSREKKESFPLTVTSAQKNPTAFYLCASRSPGTHNYGYTFGSGTRLTVV.